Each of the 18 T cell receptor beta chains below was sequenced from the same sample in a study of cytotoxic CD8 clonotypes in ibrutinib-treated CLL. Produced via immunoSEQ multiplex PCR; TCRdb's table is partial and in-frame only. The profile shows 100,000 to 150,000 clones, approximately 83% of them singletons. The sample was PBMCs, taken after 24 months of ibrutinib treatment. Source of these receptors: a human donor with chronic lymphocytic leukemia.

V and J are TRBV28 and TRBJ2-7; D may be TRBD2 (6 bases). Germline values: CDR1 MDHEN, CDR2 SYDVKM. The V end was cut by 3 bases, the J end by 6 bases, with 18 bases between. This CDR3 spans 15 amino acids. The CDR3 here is CASSLGGRVSPEQYF. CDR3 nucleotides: TGTGCCAGCAGTTTGGGAGGAAGGGTCAGCCCCGAGCAGTACTTC.

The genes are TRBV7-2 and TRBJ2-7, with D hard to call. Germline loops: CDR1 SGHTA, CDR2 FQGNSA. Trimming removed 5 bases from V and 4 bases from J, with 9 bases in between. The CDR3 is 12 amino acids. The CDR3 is CASSLTTYEQYF. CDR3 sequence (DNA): TGTGCCAGCAGCCTTACCACTTACGAGCAGTACTTC.

CDR3 coding DNA: TGTGCCAGCAGGGATGGGTCCGGCCCGAATTCACCCCTCCACTTT. Translation: CASRDGSGPNSPLHF. The chain recombines TRBV9 with TRBJ1-6; D not resolved. Trimming shortened V by 5 bases and J by 7 bases, and 16 bases separated the two germline ends. CDR3 length: 15 residues. Germline CDR1 is SGDLS and CDR2 is YYNGEE.

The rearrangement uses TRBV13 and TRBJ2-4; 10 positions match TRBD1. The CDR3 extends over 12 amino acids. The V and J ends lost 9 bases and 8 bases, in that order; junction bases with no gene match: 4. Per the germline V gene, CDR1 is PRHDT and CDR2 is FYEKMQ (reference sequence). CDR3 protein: CARGTGADIQYF. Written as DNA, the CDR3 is TGTGCCAGGGGGACAGGGGCGGACATTCAGTACTTC.

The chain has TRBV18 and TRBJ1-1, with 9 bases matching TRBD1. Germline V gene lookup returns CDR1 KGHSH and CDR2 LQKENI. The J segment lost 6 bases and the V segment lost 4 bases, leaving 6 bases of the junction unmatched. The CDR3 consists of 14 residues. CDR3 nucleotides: TGTGCCAGCTCACATATACAGGGGGCCTCTGAAGCTTTCTTT. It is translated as CASSHIQGASEAFF.

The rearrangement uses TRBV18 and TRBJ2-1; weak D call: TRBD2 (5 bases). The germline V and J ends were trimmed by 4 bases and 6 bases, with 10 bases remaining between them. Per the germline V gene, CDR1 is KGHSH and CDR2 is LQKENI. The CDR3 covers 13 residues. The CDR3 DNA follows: TGTGCCAGCTCACGGGAGAGAACCAATGAGCAGTTCTTC. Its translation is CASSRERTNEQFF.

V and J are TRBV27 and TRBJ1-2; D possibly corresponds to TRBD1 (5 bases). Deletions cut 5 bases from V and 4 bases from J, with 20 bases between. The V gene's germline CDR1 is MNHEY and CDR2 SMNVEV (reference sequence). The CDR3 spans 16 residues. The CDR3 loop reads CASSITPGYSVYGYTF. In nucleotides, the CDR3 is TGTGCCAGCAGTATTACCCCAGGGTATTCCGTCTATGGCTACACCTTC.

CDR3 loop: CAWSVWSEQYF. Written as DNA, the CDR3 is TGTGCCTGGAGTGTGTGGTCCGAGCAGTACTTC. The rearrangement uses TRBV30 and TRBJ2-7; no clear D gene. Germline assignment: CDR1 GTSNPN and CDR2 SVGIG (reference sequence). This CDR3 is 11 amino acids long. Trimming cost V 0 bases and J 6 bases, with 6 bases left between them.

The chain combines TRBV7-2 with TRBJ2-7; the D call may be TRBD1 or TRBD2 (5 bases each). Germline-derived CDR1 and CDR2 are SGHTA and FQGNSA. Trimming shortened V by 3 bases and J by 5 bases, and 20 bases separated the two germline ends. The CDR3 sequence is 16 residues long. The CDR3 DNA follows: TGTGCCAGCAGCTTGTTCCGAACAGGAGGCAGCAACGAGCAGTACTTC. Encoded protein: CASSLFRTGGSNEQYF. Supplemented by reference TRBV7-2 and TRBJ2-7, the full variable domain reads GAGVSQSPSNKVTEKGKDVELRCDPISGHTALYWYRQSLGQGLEFLIYFQGNSAPDKSGLPSDRFSAERTGGSVSTLTIQRTQQEDSAVYLCASSLFRTGGSNEQYFGPGTRLTVT.

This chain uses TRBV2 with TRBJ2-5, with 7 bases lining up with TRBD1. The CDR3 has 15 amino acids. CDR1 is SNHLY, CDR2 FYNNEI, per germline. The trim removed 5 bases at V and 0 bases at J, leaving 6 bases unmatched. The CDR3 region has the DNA TGTGCCAGCAGTTCCCTGGGACAGAACCAAGAGACCCAGTACTTC. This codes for CASSSLGQNQETQYF.

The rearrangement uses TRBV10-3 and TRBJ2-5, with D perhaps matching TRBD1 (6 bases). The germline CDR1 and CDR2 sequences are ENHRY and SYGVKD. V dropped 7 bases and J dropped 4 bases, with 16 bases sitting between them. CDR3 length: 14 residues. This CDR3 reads CAIKSTGGAETQYF. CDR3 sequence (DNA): TGTGCCATCAAGTCGACAGGAGGAGCAGAGACCCAGTACTTC.

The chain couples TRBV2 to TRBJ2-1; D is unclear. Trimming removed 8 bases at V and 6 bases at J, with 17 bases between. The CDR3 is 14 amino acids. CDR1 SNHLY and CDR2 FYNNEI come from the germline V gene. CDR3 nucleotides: TGTGCCAGCGAAAAAGAAAAGAGTTCCAATGAGCAGTTCTTC. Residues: CASEKEKSSNEQFF.

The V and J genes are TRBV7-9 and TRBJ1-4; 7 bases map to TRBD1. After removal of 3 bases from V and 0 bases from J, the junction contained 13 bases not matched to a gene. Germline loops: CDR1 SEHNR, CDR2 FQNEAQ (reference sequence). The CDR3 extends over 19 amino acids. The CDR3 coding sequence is TGTGCCAGCAGCTTGCCCTCGGGACAGACTCTTTCAACTAATGAAAAACTGTTTTTT. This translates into CASSLPSGQTLSTNEKLFF.

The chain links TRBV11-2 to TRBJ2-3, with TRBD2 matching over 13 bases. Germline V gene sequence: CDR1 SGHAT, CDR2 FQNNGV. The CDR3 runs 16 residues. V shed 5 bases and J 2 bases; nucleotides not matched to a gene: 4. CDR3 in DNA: TGTGCCAGCAGCACAACTAGCGGGAGGGCCACAGATACGCAGTATTTT. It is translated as CASSTTSGRATDTQYF.

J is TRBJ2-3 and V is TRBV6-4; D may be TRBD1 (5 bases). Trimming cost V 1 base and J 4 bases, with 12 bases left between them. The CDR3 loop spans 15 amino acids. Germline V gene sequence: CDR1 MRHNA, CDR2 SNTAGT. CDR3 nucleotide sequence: TGTGCCAGCAGTGACTTGGGCAGGGCGGCAGATACGCAGTATTTT. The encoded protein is CASSDLGRAADTQYF.

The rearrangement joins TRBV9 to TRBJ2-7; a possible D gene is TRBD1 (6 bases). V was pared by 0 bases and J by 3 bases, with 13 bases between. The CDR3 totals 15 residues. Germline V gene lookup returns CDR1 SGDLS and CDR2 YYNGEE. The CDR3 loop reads CASSVGPDRNYEQYF. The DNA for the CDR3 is TGTGCCAGCAGCGTAGGCCCGGACAGAAACTACGAGCAGTACTTC.

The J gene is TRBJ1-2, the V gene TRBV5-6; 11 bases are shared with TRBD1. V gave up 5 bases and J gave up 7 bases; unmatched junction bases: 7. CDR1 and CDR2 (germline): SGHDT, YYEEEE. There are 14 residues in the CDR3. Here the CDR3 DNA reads TGTGCCAGCAGGAGGACAGGGGGCGCATTTGGCTACACCTTC. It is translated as CASRRTGGAFGYTF.

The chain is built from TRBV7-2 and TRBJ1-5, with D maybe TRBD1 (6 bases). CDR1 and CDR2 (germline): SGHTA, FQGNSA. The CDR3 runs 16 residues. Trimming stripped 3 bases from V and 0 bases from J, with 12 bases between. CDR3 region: CASSFGQFYSNQPQHF. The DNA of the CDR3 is TGTGCCAGCAGCTTTGGACAGTTCTATAGCAATCAGCCCCAGCATTTT.